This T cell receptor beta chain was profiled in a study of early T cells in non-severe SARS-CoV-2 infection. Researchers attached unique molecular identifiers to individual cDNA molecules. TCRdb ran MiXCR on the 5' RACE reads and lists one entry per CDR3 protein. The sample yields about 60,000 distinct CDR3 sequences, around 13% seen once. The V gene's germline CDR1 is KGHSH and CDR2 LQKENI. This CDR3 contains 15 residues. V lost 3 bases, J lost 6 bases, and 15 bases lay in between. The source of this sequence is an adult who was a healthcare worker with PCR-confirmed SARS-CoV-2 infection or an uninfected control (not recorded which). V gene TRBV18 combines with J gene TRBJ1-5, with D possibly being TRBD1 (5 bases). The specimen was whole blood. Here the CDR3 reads CASSPGSGLGQPQHF. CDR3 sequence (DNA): TGTGCCAGCTCACCTGGGTCAGGGTTGGGTCAGCCCCAGCATTTT.